Shown below are 29 T cell receptor beta chains from a single sample sequenced in a study of graft-versus-host responses after intestinal transplantation. Clones were sequenced by immunoSEQ multiplex PCR, and TCRdb holds only the in-frame ones, with some missing. Altogether about 88,000 clones are present, about nine tenths being singletons, with the ten largest covering approximately 0.3%. Their antigens remain unidentified. Specimen: unstimulated CD4+ T cells sorted from spleen or lymph node cells, collected before intestinal transplant. The receptor set was obtained from a human donor who received an intestinal transplant.

This clone has only one observation. The V gene is TRBV11-3, the J gene TRBJ2-7; D is ambiguous. Trimming removed 1 base from V and 0 bases from J, with 7 bases in between. Germline V gene sequence: CDR1 SGHNT, CDR2 YENEEA. The CDR3 is 14 amino acids. CDR3 residues: CASSLAANSYEQYF. The CDR3 DNA is TGTGCCAGCAGCTTAGCGGCAAACTCCTACGAGCAGTACTTC.

A remark on this clone: Different DNA sequences within this sample yield the same CDR3. The chain links TRBV28 to TRBJ2-3; TRBD1 matches at 8 bases. This CDR3 is 16 amino acids long. With 3 bases clipped from V and 3 bases from J, the junction kept 8 bases outside the gene matches. Looked up from germline, CDR1 is MDHEN and CDR2 is SYDVKM. The CDR3 DNA reads as TGTGCCAGCAGTTTTCAGGGGGCGCAGGAGACAGATACGCAGTATTTT. Its translation: CASSFQGAQETDTQYF.

This clone was detected only once. This chain uses TRBV18 with TRBJ1-3; 9 bases map to TRBD1. With 4 bases clipped from V and 2 bases from J, the junction kept 3 bases outside the gene matches. The CDR3 covers 15 residues. Germline V gives CDR1 KGHSH, CDR2 LQKENI. The CDR3 DNA sequence: TGTGCCAGCTCACTACAGGGGGCTGCTGGAAACACCATATATTTT. Translated: CASSLQGAAGNTIYF.

The chain recombines TRBV5-1 with TRBJ2-7, with 8 bases identical to TRBD1. This CDR3 has 17 residues. Germline trimming cut 5 bases from V and 0 bases from J; bases unmatched to any gene: 13. Per the germline V gene, CDR1 is SGHRS and CDR2 is YFSETQ. CDR3 region: CASRPGQGRIASYEQYF. CDR3 nucleotides: TGCGCCAGCAGACCAGGACAGGGTCGAATAGCCTCCTACGAGCAGTACTTC.

The rearrangement joins TRBV19 to TRBJ2-7; D ambiguous. The V gene lost 5 bases and the J gene lost 3 bases, with 5 bases spanning the gap. There are 11 residues in the CDR3. Germline loops: CDR1 LNHDA, CDR2 SQIVND (reference sequence). In nucleotides, the CDR3 is TGTGCCAGTAGTGCCGACTACGAGCAGTACTTC. It specifies CASSADYEQYF.

The count of this clone is one. The gene calls are TRBV5-1 and TRBJ2-5, with 8 bases fitting TRBD2. V shed 0 bases and J 5 bases; nucleotides not matched to a gene: 12. The CDR3 loop spans 17 amino acids. Looked up from germline, CDR1 is SGHRS and CDR2 is YFSETQ. CDR3 region: CASSLGFASGYGETQYF. CDR3 coding DNA: TGCGCCAGCAGCTTGGGATTCGCTAGCGGGTACGGGGAGACCCAGTACTTC.

The V call is TRBV27, the J call TRBJ2-1; TRBD1 matches 8 bases. Trimming at V came to 0 bases and at J to 4 bases, leaving 14 bases not matched to a gene. The CDR3 has 19 amino acids. Germline V gene lookup returns CDR1 MNHEY and CDR2 SMNVEV (reference sequence). DNA of the CDR3: TGTGCCAGCAGTTTATCTTTTAGCCACCGACAGGGGACATACAATGAGCAGTTCTTC. This translates into CASSLSFSHRQGTYNEQFF.

The chain combines TRBV5-1 with TRBJ2-7; 11 bases are a match to TRBD2. CDR1 and CDR2 (germline): SGHRS, YFSETQ. This CDR3 contains 14 residues. V shed 7 bases and J 5 bases; nucleotides not matched to a gene: 8. The CDR3 protein is CASSYMTSGNEQYF. The CDR3 nucleotides read TGCGCCAGCTCGTACATGACTAGCGGGAACGAGCAGTACTTC.

Written as DNA, the CDR3 is TGCGCCAGCAGCCTGAGGACAGGGACCTACGAGCAGTACTTC. As protein: CASSLRTGTYEQYF. This sequence joins TRBV5-1 and TRBJ2-7, with TRBD1 identical over 8 bases. Trimming cost V 4 bases and J 2 bases; bases outside gene matches: 5. The V gene's germline CDR1 is SGHRS and CDR2 YFSETQ. This CDR3 has 14 amino acids.

The chain recombines TRBV9 with TRBJ1-1, with D perhaps TRBD1 (5 bases). The ends were cut back, 0 bases at V and 9 bases at J, with 12 bases in the middle. The germline CDR1 and CDR2 sequences are SGDLS and YYNGEE. This CDR3 has 13 amino acids. The CDR3 is CASSVGGGTKAFF. Here the CDR3 DNA reads TGTGCCAGCAGCGTAGGCGGGGGTACGAAAGCTTTCTTT.

This clone was recorded a few times. This chain connects TRBV7-9 to TRBJ2-7; 9 bases line up with TRBD1. The CDR3 has 15 amino acids. CDR1 is SEHNR and CDR2 is FQNEAQ in the germline V gene (reference sequence). The V gene end was trimmed by 4 bases and the J gene end by 4 bases; junction bases not matched to a gene: 8. In DNA form, the CDR3 reads TGTGCCAGCAGCTCCTGGGAGGACAGGGGTTACGAGCAGTACTTC. Encoded protein: CASSSWEDRGYEQYF. The full variable domain, its missing parts supplied by reference TRBV7-9 and TRBJ2-7, is DTGVSQNPRHKITKRGQNVTFRCDPISEHNRLYWYRQTLGQGPEFLTYFQNEAQLEKSRLLSDRFSAERPKGSFSTLEIQRTEQGDSAMYLCASSSWEDRGYEQYFGPGTRLTVT.

This chain links TRBV11-3 with TRBJ2-1, with a weak D call TRBD2 (6 bases). V shed 3 bases and J shed 4 bases, with 13 bases lying between them. The germline V gene encodes CDR1 SGHNT and CDR2 YENEEA. The CDR3 spans 15 residues. CDR3 sequence reads: CASSFRAGLYNEQFF. CDR3 sequence (DNA): TGTGCCAGCAGCTTTCGGGCAGGACTATACAATGAGCAGTTCTTC.

The V gene is TRBV6-5, the J gene TRBJ2-7; a possible D gene is TRBD1 (6 bases). The CDR3 extends over 14 amino acids. V lost 7 bases to trimming and J lost 2 bases, with 15 bases between them. Germline CDR1 is MNHEY and CDR2 is SVGAGI. The CDR3 region has the DNA TGTGCCAGCAATCTGGACAGAACTACCTACGAGCAGTACTTC. This gives the protein CASNLDRTTYEQYF.

The genes are TRBV9 and TRBJ1-5; maybe TRBD1 (5 bases). Trimming stripped 3 bases from V and 1 base from J, with 11 bases between. Germline V lookup: CDR1 SGDLS, CDR2 YYNGEE. This CDR3 has 15 residues. CDR3 DNA sequence: TGTGCCAGCAGCGCCGGGACCCAGAGCAATCAGCCCCAGCATTTT. Its protein is CASSAGTQSNQPQHF.

The chain carries TRBV19 and TRBJ1-1, with 7 nucleotides matching TRBD1. This CDR3 is 18 amino acids long. The germline V gene has CDR1 LNHDA and CDR2 SQIVND (reference sequence). V lost 3 bases, J lost 0 bases, and 13 bases stayed unmatched. The CDR3 sequence is CASSMAVGDSDMNTEAFF. For the CDR3, the DNA is TGTGCCAGTAGTATGGCCGTAGGGGACAGCGATATGAACACTGAAGCTTTCTTT.

V is TRBV6-1 and J is TRBJ2-7; a weak D match, TRBD2 (5 bases). CDR3 length equals 16 residues. V dropped 1 base and J dropped 0 bases, with 13 bases sitting between them. Germline CDR1 is MNHNS and CDR2 is SASEGT. For the CDR3, the DNA is TGTGCCAGCAGTGAAGGGTACGGGATAAGCTCCTACGAGCAGTACTTC. Translated: CASSEGYGISSYEQYF.

The V call is TRBV18, the J call TRBJ2-7, with TRBD1 identical over 8 bases. V was clipped by 4 bases and J by 8 bases; unmatched bases: 13. Looked up from germline, CDR1 is KGHSH and CDR2 is LQKENI. The CDR3 contains 15 residues. CDR3 residues: CASSRTGTGGLKQYF. The CDR3 bases are TGTGCCAGCTCACGGACCGGGACAGGTGGCCTCAAGCAGTACTTC.

Turning to this clone: One end of the junction does not line up with germline, which may come from a read error. This chain links TRBV5-6 with TRBJ2-7; D is unresolved. Germline loops: CDR1 SGHDT, CDR2 YYEEEE. The CDR3 covers 11 residues. The CDR3 nucleotides are TGTGCCAGCAGCTTGTCCTCCGAGCAGTACTTC. As protein: CASSLSSEQYF.

The rearrangement joins TRBV10-1 to TRBJ1-1; the match to TRBD1 covers 9 bases. The CDR3 covers 13 residues. V trimming: 5 bases; J trimming: 8 bases; junction bases outside the gene matches: 6. CDR1 is WNHNN and CDR2 is SYGVQD in the germline V gene (reference sequence). CDR3 nucleotides: TGCGCCAGCAGTCAAGACAGGGGGAACGAAGCTTTCTTT. Amino acid sequence: CASSQDRGNEAFF.

This chain joins TRBV5-6 and TRBJ2-7; TRBD2 aligns across 7 bases. The germline gives CDR1 SGHDT, CDR2 YYEEEE. After removal of 1 base from V and 9 bases from J, the junction contained 4 bases not matched to a gene. CDR3 length: 12 amino acids. The CDR3 DNA reads as TGTGCCAGCAGCTTGTGGGGAGGGCGGCAGTACTTC. As protein: CASSLWGGRQYF.

The chain uses TRBV9 and TRBJ2-7, with D unresolved. Germline loops: CDR1 SGDLS, CDR2 YYNGEE. V was clipped by 4 bases and J by 0 bases, with 11 bases between them. The CDR3 runs to 14 residues. CDR3 region: CASSPSSRSYEQYF. As DNA, the CDR3 is TGTGCCAGCAGCCCCTCTTCGCGCTCCTACGAGCAGTACTTC.

V usage is TRBV7-6 and J usage is TRBJ1-4; possible D gene TRBD1, 6 bases. This CDR3 is built from 15 residues. The germline V and J ends were trimmed by 0 bases and 7 bases, with 12 bases remaining between them. CDR1 SGHVS and CDR2 FNYEAQ come from the germline V gene. CDR3 in amino acids: CASSLAQGLGEKLFF. CDR3 coding DNA: TGTGCCAGCAGCTTAGCCCAGGGGTTAGGTGAAAAACTGTTTTTT.

This clone was seen a single time. The rearrangement links TRBV12-5 to TRBJ1-2; D call uncertain. The CDR3 spans 13 residues. Per the germline V gene, CDR1 is LGHNT and CDR2 is FRNRAP. Trimming pared 0 bases from V and 4 bases from J, leaving 6 bases between. This chain's CDR3 is CASGLVGFYGYTF. Written as DNA, the CDR3 is TGTGCTAGTGGTTTGGTAGGGTTCTATGGCTACACCTTC.

The genes are TRBV5-6 and TRBJ2-7, with unresolved D. Germline V lookup: CDR1 SGHDT, CDR2 YYEEEE. Trimming took 0 bases from V and 3 from J, leaving 1 base between them. This CDR3 region has 11 residues. The CDR3 spells CASSLGYEQYF. CDR3 in DNA: TGTGCCAGCAGCTTGGGCTACGAGCAGTACTTC.

The chain links TRBV14 to TRBJ2-7; D is undetermined. V lost 1 base and J 1 base, leaving 5 bases between the germline ends. This CDR3 spans 13 amino acids. Per the germline V gene, CDR1 is SGHDN and CDR2 is FVKESK. This CDR3 is CASSQGSSYEQYF. In DNA, the CDR3 is TGTGCCAGCAGCCAAGGATCATCCTACGAGCAGTACTTC.

This clone appeared a single time. The chain carries TRBV5-1 and TRBJ2-5; 9 bases align to TRBD2. Germline CDR1 and CDR2: SGHRS and YFSETQ. J was trimmed by 9 bases and V by 4 bases; bases with no gene match: 13. The CDR3 has 15 residues. The CDR3 bases are TGCGCCAGCAGCCGTGACGGACTAGCGCTAGGGGCCCAGTACTTC. It translates to CASSRDGLALGAQYF.

V and J are TRBV18 and TRBJ2-7; the match to TRBD2 covers 15 bases. The V and J ends lost 4 bases and 6 bases, in that order; junction bases with no gene match: 16. Germline CDR1 KGHSH, CDR2 LQKENI. The CDR3 spans 19 residues. The CDR3 loop reads CASSLLPGLAGGLVSEQYF. CDR3 DNA: TGTGCCAGCTCACTCCTACCGGGACTAGCGGGAGGTCTTGTCTCCGAGCAGTACTTC.

The chain has TRBV7-2 and TRBJ1-2; D remains unclear. Trimming removed 0 bases at V and 6 bases at J, with 14 bases between. This CDR3 contains 15 residues. Per the germline V gene, CDR1 is SGHTA and CDR2 is FQGNSA. The CDR3 protein is CASSLAYFLGDGYTF. The CDR3 coding sequence is TGTGCCAGCAGCTTAGCTTATTTCCTGGGAGATGGCTACACCTTC.

The rearrangement links TRBV2 to TRBJ1-2; the D gene is possibly TRBD1 (5 bases). Germline lookup yields CDR1 SNHLY and CDR2 FYNNEI. V was cut by 8 bases and J by 1 base, with 11 bases left in between. This CDR3 is built from 13 residues. The CDR3, as DNA: TGTGCCAGCCAGGGACGGATTAACTATGGCTACACCTTC. Translating it yields CASQGRINYGYTF.